This T cell receptor (beta chain) is drawn from a study of T cells in Graves' hyperthyroidism and ophthalmopathy. Template material for amplifying TCR beta CDR3 regions consisted of RNA transcripts. Initially, a first-round RT-PCR of the TCR CDR3 employed the HTBI primer set. TCRdb reanalysed the multiplex PCR reads using MiXCR and keeps one entry per CDR3 protein. The sample has around 520,000 distinct CDR3 sequences; about 24% are singletons. Trimming at V came to 5 bases and at J to 1 base, leaving 9 bases not matched to a gene. The germline gives CDR1 SGHAT, CDR2 FQNNGV. The CDR3 is 16 amino acids.

The source is a woman younger than 45 with Graves' ophthalmopathy. This chain connects TRBV11-2 to TRBJ1-1; 8 bases fit TRBD1. Source material: blood. CDR3 amino acids: CASSPRTGPSNTEAFF. Written as DNA, the CDR3 is TGTGCCAGCAGCCCAAGGACAGGGCCTTCGAACACTGAAGCTTTCTTT.